This paragraph reports one TCR beta chain. Its cognate antigen is unknown. TCRdb's table, derived via immunoSEQ multiplex PCR, lists solely in-frame clones and lacks some. In the table there are 60,000 to 70,000 clones, around 87% of which are singletons. The record originates from a study of OX40 agonist ivuxolimab in advanced cancers. Overall study context: Patients were dosed with the agonistic anti-OX40 (CD134) antibody ivuxolimab.

Notes on the study in general: Partly responding patients at 0.1-3.0 mg/kg showed some of the smallest clonal expansion.

The CDR3 spans 17 residues. The germline gives CDR1 LGHNA, CDR2 YSLEER. V was shortened by 0 bases and J by 0 bases, with 14 bases between the two germline ends. Baseline was the first blood sampling point, followed by cycle 4 day 1 and cycle 7 day 1. This chain joins TRBV4-3 and TRBJ1-1; no clear D. The sample was CD4+ or CD8+ T cells sorted from blood, taken in a trial of the OX40 agonist ivuxolimab. This sequence was found in an adult with an advanced solid tumor such as melanoma, head and neck, liver or kidney cancer. The CDR3 nucleotides are TGCGCCAGCAGCCAAGATTCGAAGAATTTAATGAACACTGAAGCTTTCTTT. Its translation: CASSQDSKNLMNTEAFF.